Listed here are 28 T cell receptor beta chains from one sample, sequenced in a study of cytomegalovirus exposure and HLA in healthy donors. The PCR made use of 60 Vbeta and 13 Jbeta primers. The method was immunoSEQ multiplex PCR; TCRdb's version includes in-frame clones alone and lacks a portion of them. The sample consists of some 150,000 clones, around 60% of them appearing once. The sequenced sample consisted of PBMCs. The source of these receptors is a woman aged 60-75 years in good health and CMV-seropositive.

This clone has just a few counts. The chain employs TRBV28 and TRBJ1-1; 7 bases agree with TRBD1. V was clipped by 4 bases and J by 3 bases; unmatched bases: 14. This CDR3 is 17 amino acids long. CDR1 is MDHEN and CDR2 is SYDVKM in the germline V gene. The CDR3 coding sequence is TGTGCCAGCAGTTCTACTCGGGACAGAATAACGTACACTGAAGCTTTCTTT. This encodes CASSSTRDRITYTEAFF.

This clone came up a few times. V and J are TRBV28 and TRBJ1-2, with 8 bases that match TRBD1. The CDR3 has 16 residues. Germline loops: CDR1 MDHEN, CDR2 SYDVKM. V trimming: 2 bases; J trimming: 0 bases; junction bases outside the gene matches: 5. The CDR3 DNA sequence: TGTGCCAGCAGTTTAGGGGGACAGGATGCTAACTATGGCTACACCTTC. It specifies CASSLGGQDANYGYTF.

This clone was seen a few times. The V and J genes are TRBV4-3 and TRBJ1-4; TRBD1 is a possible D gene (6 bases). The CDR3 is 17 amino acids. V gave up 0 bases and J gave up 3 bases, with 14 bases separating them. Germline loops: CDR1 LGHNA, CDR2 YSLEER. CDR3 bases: TGCGCCAGCAGCCAAGATTCGGCAGGGGCGCCTAATGAAAAACTGTTTTTT. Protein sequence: CASSQDSAGAPNEKLFF.

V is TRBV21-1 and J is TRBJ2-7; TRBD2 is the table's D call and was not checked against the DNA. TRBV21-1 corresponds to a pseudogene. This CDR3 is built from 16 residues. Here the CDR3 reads CASSNPAGGQTYEQYF. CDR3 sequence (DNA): TGTGCCAGCAGCAACCCTGCTGGCGGGCAAACCTACGAGCAGTACTTC.

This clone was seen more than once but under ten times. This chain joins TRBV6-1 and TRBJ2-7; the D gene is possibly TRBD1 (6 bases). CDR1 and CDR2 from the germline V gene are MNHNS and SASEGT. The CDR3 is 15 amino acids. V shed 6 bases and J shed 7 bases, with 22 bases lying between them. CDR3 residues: CASSVYLQGTWEQYF. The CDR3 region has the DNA TGTGCCAGCAGCGTCTACCTCCAGGGGACCTGGGAGCAGTACTTC.

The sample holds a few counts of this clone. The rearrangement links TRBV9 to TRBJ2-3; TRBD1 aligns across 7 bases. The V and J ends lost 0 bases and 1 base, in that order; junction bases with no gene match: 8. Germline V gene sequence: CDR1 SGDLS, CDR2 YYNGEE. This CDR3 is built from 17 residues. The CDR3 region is CASSVALHRGGTDTQYF. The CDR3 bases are TGTGCCAGCAGCGTAGCCTTACACAGGGGTGGCACAGATACGCAGTATTTT.

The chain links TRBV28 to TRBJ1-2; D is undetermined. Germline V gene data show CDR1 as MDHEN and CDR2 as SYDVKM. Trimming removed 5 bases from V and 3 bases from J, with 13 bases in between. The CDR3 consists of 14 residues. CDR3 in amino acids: CASSPGKAYYGYTF. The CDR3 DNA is TGTGCCAGCAGTCCAGGAAAAGCCTACTATGGCTACACCTTC.

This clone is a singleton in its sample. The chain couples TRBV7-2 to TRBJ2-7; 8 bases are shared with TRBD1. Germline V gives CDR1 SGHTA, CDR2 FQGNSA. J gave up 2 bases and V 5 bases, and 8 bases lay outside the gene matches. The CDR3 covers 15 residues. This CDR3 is CASSRQGFGAYEQYF. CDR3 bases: TGTGCCAGCAGCCGACAGGGGTTCGGGGCCTACGAGCAGTACTTC.

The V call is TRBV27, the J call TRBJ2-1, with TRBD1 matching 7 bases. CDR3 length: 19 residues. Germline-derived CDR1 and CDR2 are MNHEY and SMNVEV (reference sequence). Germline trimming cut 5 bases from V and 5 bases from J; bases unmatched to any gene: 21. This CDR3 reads CASSPSPPGTLRGHNEQFF. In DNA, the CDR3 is TGTGCCAGCAGTCCAAGCCCCCCCGGGACCCTAAGGGGGCACAATGAGCAGTTCTTC.

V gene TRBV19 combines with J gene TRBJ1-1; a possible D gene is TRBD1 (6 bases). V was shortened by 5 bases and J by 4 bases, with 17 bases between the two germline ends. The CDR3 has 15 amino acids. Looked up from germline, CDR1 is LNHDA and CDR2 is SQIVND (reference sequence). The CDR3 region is CASSPRTGTATEAFF. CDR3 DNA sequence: TGTGCCAGTAGTCCAAGAACAGGGACGGCCACTGAAGCTTTCTTT.

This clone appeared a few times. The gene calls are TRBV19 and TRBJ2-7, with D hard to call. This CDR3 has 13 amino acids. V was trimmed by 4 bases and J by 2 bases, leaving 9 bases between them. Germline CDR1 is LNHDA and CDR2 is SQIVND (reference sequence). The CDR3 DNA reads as TGTGCCAGTAGTACAACACCAACCTACGAGCAGTACTTC. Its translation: CASSTTPTYEQYF.

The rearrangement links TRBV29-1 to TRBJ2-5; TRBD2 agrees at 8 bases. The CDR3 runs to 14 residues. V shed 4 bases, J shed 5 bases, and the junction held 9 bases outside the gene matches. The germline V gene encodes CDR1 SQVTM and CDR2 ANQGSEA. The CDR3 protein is CSVGWSRGGETQYF. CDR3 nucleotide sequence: TGCAGCGTTGGTTGGAGTCGCGGGGGGGAGACCCAGTACTTC.

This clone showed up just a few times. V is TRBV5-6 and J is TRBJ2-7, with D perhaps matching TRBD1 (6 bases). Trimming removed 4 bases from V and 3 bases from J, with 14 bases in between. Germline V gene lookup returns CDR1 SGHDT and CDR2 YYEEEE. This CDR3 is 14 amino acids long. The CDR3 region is CASSLRDTLYEQYF. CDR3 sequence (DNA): TGTGCCAGCAGCCTCCGGGACACCCTCTACGAGCAGTACTTC.

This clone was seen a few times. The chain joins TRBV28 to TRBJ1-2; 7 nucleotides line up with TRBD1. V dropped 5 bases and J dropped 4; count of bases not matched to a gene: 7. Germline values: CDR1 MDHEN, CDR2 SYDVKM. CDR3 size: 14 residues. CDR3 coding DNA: TGTGCCAGCAGTCTACCGGGACAGCCCTATGGCTACACCTTC. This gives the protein CASSLPGQPYGYTF.

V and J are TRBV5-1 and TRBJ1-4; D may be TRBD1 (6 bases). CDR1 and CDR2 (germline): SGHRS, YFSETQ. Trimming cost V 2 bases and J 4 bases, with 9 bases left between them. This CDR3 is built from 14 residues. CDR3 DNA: TGCGCCAGCAGCTTAGACAGGAGTAATGAAAAACTGTTTTTT. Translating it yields CASSLDRSNEKLFF.

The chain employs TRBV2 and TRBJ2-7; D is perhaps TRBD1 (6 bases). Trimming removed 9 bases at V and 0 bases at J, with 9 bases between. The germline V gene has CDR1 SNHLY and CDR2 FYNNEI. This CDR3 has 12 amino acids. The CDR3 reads CARGDTSYEQYF. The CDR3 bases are TGTGCCAGGGGGGACACCTCCTACGAGCAGTACTTC.

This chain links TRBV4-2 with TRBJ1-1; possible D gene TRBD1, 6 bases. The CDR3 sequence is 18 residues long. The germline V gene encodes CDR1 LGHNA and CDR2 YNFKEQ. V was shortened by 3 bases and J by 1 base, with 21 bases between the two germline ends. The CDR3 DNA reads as TGTGCCAGCAGCCACGTTCAGGGGCGAGGATTTAGGAACACTGAAGCTTTCTTT. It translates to CASSHVQGRGFRNTEAFF.

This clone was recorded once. CDR3 region: CASSLGDITDTQYF. The CDR3 DNA follows: TGTGCCAGCAGCTTAGGTGACATCACAGATACGCAGTATTTT. The V gene is TRBV11-2, the J gene TRBJ2-3; D gene uncertain. The germline CDR1 and CDR2 sequences are SGHAT and FQNNGV. V gave up 1 base and J gave up 2 bases, with 7 bases separating them. The CDR3 spans 14 residues.

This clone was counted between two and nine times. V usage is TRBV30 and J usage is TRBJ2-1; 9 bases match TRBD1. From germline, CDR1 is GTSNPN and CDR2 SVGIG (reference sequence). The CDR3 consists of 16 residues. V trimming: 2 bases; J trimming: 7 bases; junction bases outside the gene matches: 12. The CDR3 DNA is TGTGCCTGGAGTACCCCAACAGGGGGCTTCTGGAATGAGCAGTTCTTC. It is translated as CAWSTPTGGFWNEQFF.

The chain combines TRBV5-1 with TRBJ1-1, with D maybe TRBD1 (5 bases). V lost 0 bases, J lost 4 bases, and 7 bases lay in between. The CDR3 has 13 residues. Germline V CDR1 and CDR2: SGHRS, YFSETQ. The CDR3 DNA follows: TGCGCCAGCAGCTTGGTAGGGGTCACTGAAGCTTTCTTT. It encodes CASSLVGVTEAFF.

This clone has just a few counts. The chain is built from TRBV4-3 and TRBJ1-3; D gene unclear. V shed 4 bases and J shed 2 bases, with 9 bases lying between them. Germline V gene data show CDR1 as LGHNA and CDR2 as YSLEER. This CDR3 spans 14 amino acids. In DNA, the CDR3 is TGCGCCAGCAGCCTGACAAACACTGGAAACACCATATATTTT. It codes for CASSLTNTGNTIYF.

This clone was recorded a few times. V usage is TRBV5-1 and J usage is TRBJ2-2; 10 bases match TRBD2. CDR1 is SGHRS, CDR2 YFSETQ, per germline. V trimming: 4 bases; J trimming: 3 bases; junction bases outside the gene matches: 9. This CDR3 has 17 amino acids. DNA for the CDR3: TGCGCCAGCAGCAGGACCTCTAGCGGGAGATACACCGGGGAGCTGTTTTTT. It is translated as CASSRTSSGRYTGELFF. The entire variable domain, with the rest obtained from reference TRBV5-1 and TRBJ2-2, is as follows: KAGVTQTPRYLIKTRGQQVTLSCSPISGHRSVSWYQQTPGQGLQFLFEYFSETQRNKGNFPGRFSGRQFSNSRSEMNVSTLELGDSALYLCASSRTSSGRYTGELFFGEGSRLTVL.

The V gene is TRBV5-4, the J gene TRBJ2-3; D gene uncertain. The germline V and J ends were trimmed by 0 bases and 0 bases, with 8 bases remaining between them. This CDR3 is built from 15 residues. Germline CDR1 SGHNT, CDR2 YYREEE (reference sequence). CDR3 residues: CASSLGHQSTDTQYF. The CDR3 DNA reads TGTGCCAGCAGCTTGGGGCACCAAAGCACAGATACGCAGTATTTT.

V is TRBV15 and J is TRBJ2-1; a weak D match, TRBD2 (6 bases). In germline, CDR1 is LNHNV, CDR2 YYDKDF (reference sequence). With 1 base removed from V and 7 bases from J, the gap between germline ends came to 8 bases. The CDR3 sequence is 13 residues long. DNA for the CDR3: TGTGCCACCAGCAGAGCGGGGACTAATGAGCAGTTCTTC. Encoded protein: CATSRAGTNEQFF.

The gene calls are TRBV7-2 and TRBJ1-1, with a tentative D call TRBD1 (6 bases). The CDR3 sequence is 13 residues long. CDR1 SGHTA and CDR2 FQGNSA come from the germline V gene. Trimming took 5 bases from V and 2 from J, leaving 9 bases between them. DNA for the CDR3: TGTGCCAGCAGCCCGGGACACAACACTGAAGCTTTCTTT. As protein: CASSPGHNTEAFF.

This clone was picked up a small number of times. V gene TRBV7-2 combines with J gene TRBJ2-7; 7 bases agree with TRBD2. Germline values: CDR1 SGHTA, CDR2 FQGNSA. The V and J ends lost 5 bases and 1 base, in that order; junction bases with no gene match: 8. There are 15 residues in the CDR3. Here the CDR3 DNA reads TGTGCCAGCAGCCCCCTGGCGGGAGTGTCCTACGAGCAGTACTTC. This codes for CASSPLAGVSYEQYF.

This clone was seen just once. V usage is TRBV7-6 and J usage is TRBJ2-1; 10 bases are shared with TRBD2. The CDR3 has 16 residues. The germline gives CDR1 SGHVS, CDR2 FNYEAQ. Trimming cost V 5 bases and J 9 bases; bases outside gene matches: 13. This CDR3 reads CASSPSAGGPRGEQFF. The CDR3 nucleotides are TGTGCCAGCAGCCCATCAGCGGGAGGGCCCAGGGGTGAGCAGTTCTTC.

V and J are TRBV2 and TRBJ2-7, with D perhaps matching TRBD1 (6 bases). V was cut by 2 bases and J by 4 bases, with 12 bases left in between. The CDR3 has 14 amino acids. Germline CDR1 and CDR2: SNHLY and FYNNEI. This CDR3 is CASSERFQGYEQYF. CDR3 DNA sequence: TGTGCCAGCAGTGAAAGGTTTCAGGGGTACGAGCAGTACTTC.